This TCR beta chain was sequenced during a study of blood T cell repertoires in COVID-19. About the research overall: Specimens from acute and convalescent COVID-19 originated in the United States, Italy and Spain. The analysed material was cDNA or gDNA that came from T cells, B-cell-depleted T cells, or PBMCs.

In Seattle, patients joined the study during active infection and were tracked longitudinally. The germline V gene encodes CDR1 LGHNT and CDR2 FRNRAP. This CDR3 has 15 amino acids. Trimming removed 3 bases at V and 2 bases at J, with 11 bases between. In the study's own analysis: The authors estimated nucleated cell counts from reference gene primer amplification. Clones were read by immunoSEQ multiplex PCR, and TCRdb kept only the in-frame ones, dropping some. V and J calls plus clone size are reproduced from that table; the DNA served to infer D and trimming. The profile covers 200,000 to 250,000 clones, with roughly 80% appearing a single time and approximately 7.5% taken by the ten largest.

The sequence was collected from a woman at least 80 years old with COVID-19, enrolled during active disease. This chain joins TRBV12-5 and TRBJ2-1; TRBD2 might be the D (6 bases). The sample comprised peripheral blood. CDR3 region: CASGLGSGTYNEQFF. Here the CDR3 DNA reads TGTGCTAGTGGTTTAGGTAGCGGTACCTACAATGAGCAGTTCTTC.